This T cell receptor (beta chain) was obtained from a study of blood T cells in healthy people across ages. Overall study findings and caveats: Fewer expanded clones and more diversity marked long-lived versus aged donors.

The germline CDR1 and CDR2 sequences are SGHRS and YFSETQ. V shed 3 bases and J shed 1 base, with 13 bases lying between them. The CDR3 loop spans 15 amino acids. There were at least 5.5 micrograms of total RNA extracted from every sample. Then a second PCR, running roughly 7 to 11 cycles, was carried out with a sample-barcoded 5' primer and a J-beta primer mix. Unique molecular identifiers of 12 random nucleotides labeled each cDNA. TCRdb analysed the 5' RACE reads with MiXCR anew, one entry per CDR3 protein. The sample lists under 950,000 distinct CDR3 sequences; approximately 21% were seen once. The sample holds a few counts of this clonotype. Its target is unknown.

This receptor was identified in a man between 65 and 85 years old in good health. V gene TRBV5-1 combines with J gene TRBJ2-5; D is uncertain. The specimen was blood. CDR3 coding DNA: TGCGCCAGCAGCTCTGGACGGCTATTCCAAGAGACCCAGTACTTC. Amino acids: CASSSGRLFQETQYF.